A selection of T cell receptor beta chains follows, all from one sample in a study of glioma-infiltrating T cells after dendritic cell vaccination. The method was immunoSEQ multiplex PCR; TCRdb's version includes in-frame clones alone and lacks a portion of them. This sample has 80,000 to 100,000 clones, with about 80% found just once. The material was blood, obtained before dendritic cell vaccination. These receptors all come from a human donor with glioblastoma. The CDR3 runs from the conserved cysteine through the conserved F or W. The D gene is left open where the match is weak. For some rows the clone size is stated as once, few or many, or as a class when expanded; others skip it.

j_gene	v_gene	abundance	d_gene	len	CDR3nt	CDR3aa
TRBJ1-5	TRBV5-1	NA	NA	13	TGCGCCAGCAGCTCGGGTCACAATCAGCCCCAGCATTTT	CASSSGHNQPQHF
TRBJ2-6	TRBV28	NA	NA	15	TGTGCCAGCAGTTTAATGGGGACAGGGGCCAACGTCCTGACTTTC	CASSLMGTGANVLTF
TRBJ2-5	TRBV5-4	NA	TRBD2	15	TGTGCCAGCAGCTCAGCTAGCGGAAGCCAAGAGACCCAGTACTTC	CASSSASGSQETQYF
TRBJ2-7	TRBV30	NA	NA	11	TGTGCCTGGCAACAGGGCTACGAGCAGTACTTC	CAWQQGYEQYF
TRBJ2-2	TRBV30	NA	NA	15	TGTGCCTGGAGTGTCGGAGTCATTAACACCGGGGAGCTGTTTTTT	CAWSVGVINTGELFF
TRBJ2-1	TRBV7-3	NA	TRBD2	17	TGTGCCAGCAGCCCACGTCGGACTAGCGGGAGTTTTAGTGAGCAGTTCTTC	CASSPRRTSGSFSEQFF
TRBJ2-4	TRBV21-1	NA	NA	11	TGTGCCAGCAGCAAAGACAGGATTCAGTACTTC	CASSKDRIQYF
TRBJ1-1	TRBV7-9	NA	TRBD1	16	TGTGCCAGCAGAAAACCCCGGGCAGGGGGGAGCACTGAAGCTTTCTTT	CASRKPRAGGSTEAFF
TRBJ2-5	TRBV10-1	NA	NA	15	TGCGCCAGCAGTGAGGCCCTCGGGGGGCTTGAGACCCAGTACTTC	CASSEALGGLETQYF
TRBJ1-1	TRBV10-3	NA	NA	11	TGTGCCATCAGGCAGGACACTGAAGCTTTCTTT	CAIRQDTEAFF
TRBJ2-3	TRBV7-3	NA	TRBD2	18	TGTGCCAGCAGCCCCTGGACTAGCGGGGGGGCCGGGACAGATACGCAGTATTTT	CASSPWTSGGAGTDTQYF
TRBJ1-4	TRBV6-5	NA	NA	13	TGTGCCAGCAGGCCGCACGGTTCTGAAAAACTGTTTTTT	CASRPHGSEKLFF
TRBJ2-7	TRBV11-1	NA	TRBD1	12	TGTGCCAGCGGACAGGGGGTCTACGAGCAGTACTTC	CASGQGVYEQYF
TRBJ2-3	TRBV5-4	NA	NA	14	TGTGCCAGCACCCAGACTATAGAAGCAGATACGCAGTATTTT	CASTQTIEADTQYF
TRBJ1-1	TRBV7-9	NA	NA	14	TGTGCCAGCAGCGGTGAGGGGGTTGGAACTGAAGCTTTCTTT	CASSGEGVGTEAFF
TRBJ2-7	TRBV10-1	few	NA	10	TGCGCCAGTCTAGCAAAGGAGCAGTACTTC	CASLAKEQYF
TRBJ2-7	TRBV10-3	few	TRBD2	13	TGTGCCATCACGCCTAGCGGGGCGTACGAGCAGTACTTC	CAITPSGAYEQYF